The 19 T cell receptor beta chains presented below share a single source sample, sequenced in a study of blood T cells in healthy people across ages (dated by TCRdb to 2015 to 2017). Libraries were made using 5' RACE. Sequencing used an Illumina HiSeq 2500. A second PCR of roughly 6 to 11 cycles was run with a J-beta primer mix and a sample-barcoded 5' primer. Starting from the raw public reads, TCRdb applied fastp trimming at Q25, assembled clones with MiXCR and retained in-frame beta chains. Every entry covers one CDR3 protein and lists the most common genes and DNA from its rows. This sample is represented by roughly 1.5 million distinct CDR3 sequences; roughly 43% of them were singletons. In total, the top ten clones hold around 4% of the sample. Material: blood. The receptors were sampled from a woman between 18 and 30 years old in good health.

The genes are TRBV9 and TRBJ2-7; D call uncertain. CDR1 SGDLS and CDR2 YYNGEE come from the germline V gene. The V end lost 3 bases, the J end lost 5 bases, and 12 bases lay between the germline ends. The CDR3 extends over 13 amino acids. The CDR3 DNA follows: TGTGCCAGCAGCGCCCGATACCAGGACGAGCAGTACTTC. Its translation is CASSARYQDEQYF.

This clonotype has a handful of counts. V and J are TRBV9 and TRBJ1-2, with TRBD1 matching over 9 bases. The CDR3 length is 14 residues. Germline assignment: CDR1 SGDLS and CDR2 YYNGEE. With V trimmed by 4 bases and J by 7 bases, 8 bases remained unmatched. The CDR3 DNA sequence: TGTGCCAGCAGCAAACAGGGGGCCCTCTTTGGCTACACCTTC. Translating it yields CASSKQGALFGYTF.

The chain combines TRBV20-1 with TRBJ2-1; 10 bases fit TRBD2. In germline, CDR1 is DFQATT, CDR2 SNEGSKA (reference sequence). The CDR3 is made up of 18 amino acids. The V segment lost 2 bases and the J segment 7 bases; nucleotides outside the gene matches: 17. Here the CDR3 reads CSARSPTGTSERFNEQFF. For the CDR3, the DNA is TGCAGTGCTAGATCCCCAACCGGGACTAGCGAGCGTTTTAATGAGCAGTTCTTC.

V is TRBV4-1 and J is TRBJ2-1; D remains unclear. The CDR3 covers 16 residues. Trimming took off 3 bases at V and 4 bases at J, with 16 bases between the two ends. Germline V CDR1 and CDR2: MGHRA, YSYEKL. The CDR3 sequence is CASSQVFPLNYNEQFF. CDR3 DNA: TGCGCCAGCAGCCAGGTCTTCCCCTTGAATTACAATGAGCAGTTCTTC.

The gene calls are TRBV29-1 and TRBJ2-1; D call uncertain. The CDR3 extends over 16 amino acids. Germline V gene data show CDR1 as SQVTM and CDR2 as ANQGSEA. V lost 0 bases and J 0 bases, leaving 12 bases between the germline ends. The CDR3 spells CSVEDLQVSSYNEQFF. CDR3 DNA sequence: TGCAGCGTTGAAGATCTTCAGGTGAGCTCCTACAATGAGCAGTTCTTC.

This clonotype was seen a few times. The genes are TRBV20-1 and TRBJ1-5; D uncertain. The CDR3 is 14 amino acids. CDR1 is DFQATT and CDR2 is SNEGSKA in the germline V gene (reference sequence). The V and J ends lost 5 bases and 2 bases respectively, with 13 bases between them. The CDR3 protein is CSAARRGGNQPQHF. CDR3 nucleotides: TGCAGTGCTGCCCGGCGGGGTGGCAATCAGCCCCAGCATTTT.

This clonotype was seen a few times. The chain employs TRBV9 and TRBJ2-3; 15 bases map to TRBD2. Germline V gene data show CDR1 as SGDLS and CDR2 as YYNGEE. This CDR3 comprises 17 residues. V lost 1 base to trimming and J lost 3 bases; unmatched junction nucleotides: 3. As DNA, the CDR3 is TGTGCCAGCAGCGTAACCGGACTAGCGGGAGGGACAGATACGCAGTATTTT. Residues: CASSVTGLAGGTDTQYF.

This clonotype was observed a handful of times. The chain joins TRBV10-3 to TRBJ1-2, with D maybe TRBD1 (6 bases). V lost 4 bases and J lost 2, with 14 bases in between. Looked up from germline, CDR1 is ENHRY and CDR2 is SYGVKD. The CDR3 covers 15 residues. The CDR3 DNA follows: TGTGCCATCAGTGGCTCATACAGGGTCAACTATGGCTACACCTTC. This codes for CAISGSYRVNYGYTF.

This chain links TRBV28 with TRBJ2-3; D remains unclear. The V end lost 5 bases, the J end lost 4 bases, and 13 bases lay between the germline ends. CDR1 and CDR2 (germline): MDHEN, SYDVKM. This CDR3 has 14 residues. The CDR3 region is CASSQPGTADTQYF. DNA for the CDR3: TGTGCCAGCAGTCAGCCCGGAACGGCAGATACGCAGTATTTT.

This sequence joins TRBV20-1 and TRBJ2-1, with D possibly called TRBD1 or TRBD2 (5 bases each). The CDR3 runs 13 residues. With 2 bases removed from V and 12 bases from J, the gap between germline ends came to 17 bases. Germline V gene data show CDR1 as DFQATT and CDR2 as SNEGSKA (reference sequence). The CDR3 here is CSARSGAGGRQFF. For the CDR3, the DNA is TGCAGTGCTAGATCTGGGGCGGGCGGCAGGCAGTTCTTC.

V gene TRBV7-2 combines with J gene TRBJ1-2, with TRBD1 as a possible D gene (5 bases). The CDR3 is 13 amino acids. V lost 2 bases to trimming and J lost 7 bases, with 11 bases between them. Per germline, CDR1 SGHTA and CDR2 FQGNSA. The CDR3 reads CASSLRGTPGYTF. The CDR3 coding sequence is TGTGCCAGCAGCTTACGGGGGACCCCTGGCTACACCTTC.

This sequence joins TRBV27 and TRBJ2-5; D gene uncertain. The DNA end is more similar to TRBJ2-7, so the J call may be wrong. The CDR3 runs 15 residues. Germline CDR1 MNHEY, CDR2 SMNVEV (reference sequence). The CDR3 DNA sequence: TGTGCCAGCAGTTTAATGGGTCAGTCCACCTACGAGCAGTACTTC. This encodes CASSLMGQSTYEQYF.

The chain links TRBV9 to TRBJ1-1; D is ambiguous. Per germline, CDR1 SGDLS and CDR2 YYNGEE. The CDR3 loop spans 13 amino acids. V was pared by 6 bases and J by 5 bases, with 14 bases between. CDR3 bases: TGTGCCAGCACCCGGTTGAGAGGAACTGAAGCTTTCTTT. It is translated as CASTRLRGTEAFF.

This clonotype was counted only a few times. V and J are TRBV5-1 and TRBJ2-3; D perhaps matches TRBD1 (5 bases). The CDR3 contains 17 residues. V lost 1 base and J 0 bases, leaving 15 bases between the germline ends. CDR1 is SGHRS and CDR2 is YFSETQ in the germline V gene. The CDR3 spells CASSLFGHQSSTDTQYF. CDR3 in DNA: TGCGCCAGCAGCTTGTTCGGACACCAGTCTAGCACAGATACGCAGTATTTT.

Of note for this clonotype: At one boundary the junction diverges from the germline segment, which might be a read error. The genes are TRBV20-1 and TRBJ2-1; no clear D. The CDR3 length is 13 residues. Per germline, CDR1 DFQATT and CDR2 SNEGSKA (reference sequence). The CDR3 region has the DNA TGCAGTGCTAGACCTCGAACTTACAAGGAGCAGTTCTTC. This codes for CSARPRTYKEQFF.

This clonotype has a single count. The chain couples TRBV29-1 to TRBJ1-2; D perhaps matches TRBD1 (6 bases). This CDR3 is 15 amino acids long. The germline V gene encodes CDR1 SQVTM and CDR2 ANQGSEA. The ends were cut back, 1 base at V and 2 bases at J, with 14 bases in the middle. The CDR3 sequence: CSVEGARGQNYGYTF. In nucleotides, the CDR3 is TGCAGCGTTGAAGGTGCGCGCGGACAGAACTATGGCTACACCTTC.

This clonotype was detected a few times. The CDR3 sequence is CAIRYSVAQETQYF. CDR3 nucleotide sequence: TGTGCCATCAGGTATAGCGTGGCTCAAGAGACCCAGTACTTC. V and J are TRBV10-3 and TRBJ2-5; D may be TRBD2 (5 bases). Trimming took 6 bases from V and 2 from J, leaving 13 bases between them. CDR1 is ENHRY and CDR2 is SYGVKD in the germline V gene. The CDR3 has 14 residues.

The chain has TRBV2 and TRBJ1-4; D ambiguous. The CDR3 extends over 15 amino acids. Germline CDR1 SNHLY, CDR2 FYNNEI. Trimming removed 6 bases from V and 6 bases from J, with 17 bases in between. CDR3 DNA: TGTGCCAGCAGACCGGCGGCAGTACGTGATGAAAAACTGTTTTTT. Translated, it gives CASRPAAVRDEKLFF.

V and J are TRBV15 and TRBJ2-3; a weak D match, TRBD1 (5 bases). This CDR3 comprises 14 residues. Germline V gives CDR1 LNHNV, CDR2 YYDKDF (reference sequence). The V and J ends lost 4 bases and 4 bases respectively, with 12 bases between them. In nucleotides, the CDR3 is TGTGCCACCAGCATTTATAGGGGCGCAGATACGCAGTATTTT. Protein: CATSIYRGADTQYF.